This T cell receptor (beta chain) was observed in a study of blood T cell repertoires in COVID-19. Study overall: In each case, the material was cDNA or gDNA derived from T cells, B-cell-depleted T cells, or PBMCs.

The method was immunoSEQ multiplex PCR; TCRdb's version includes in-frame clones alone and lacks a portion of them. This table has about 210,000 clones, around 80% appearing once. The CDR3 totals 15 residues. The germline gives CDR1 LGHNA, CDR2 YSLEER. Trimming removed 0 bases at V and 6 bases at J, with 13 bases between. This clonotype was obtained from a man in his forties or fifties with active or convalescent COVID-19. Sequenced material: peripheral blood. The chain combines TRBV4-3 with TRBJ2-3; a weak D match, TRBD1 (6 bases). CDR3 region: CASSQEVPGADTQYF. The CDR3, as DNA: TGCGCCAGCAGCCAAGAAGTTCCAGGGGCGGATACGCAGTATTTT.